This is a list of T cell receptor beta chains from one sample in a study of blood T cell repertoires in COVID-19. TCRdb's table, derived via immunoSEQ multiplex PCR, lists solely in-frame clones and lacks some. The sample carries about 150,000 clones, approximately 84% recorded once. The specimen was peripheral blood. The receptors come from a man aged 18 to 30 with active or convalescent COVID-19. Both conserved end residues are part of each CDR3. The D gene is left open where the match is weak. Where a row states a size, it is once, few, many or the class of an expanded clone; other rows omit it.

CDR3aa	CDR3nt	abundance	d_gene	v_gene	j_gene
CASNHGSSIAREQYF	TGCGCCAGCAACCACGGATCCTCCATAGCGCGCGAGCAGTACTTC	once	.	TRBV5-1	TRBJ2-7
CATSDPSSGPSNQPQHF	TGTGCCACCAGTGATCCATCGTCGGGTCCTAGCAATCAGCCCCAGCATTTT	once	.	TRBV24-1	TRBJ1-5
CASSLTGPRSEAFF	TGTGCCAGCAGTTTGACAGGGCCTCGCTCTGAAGCTTTCTTT	.	TRBD1	TRBV28	TRBJ1-1
CASSSGTHYEQYF	TGTGCCAGCAGTTCCGGGACACACTACGAGCAGTACTTC	.	.	TRBV28	TRBJ2-7
CAISREDQPQHF	TGTGCCATCAGTCGAGAGGATCAGCCCCAGCATTTT	.	.	TRBV10-3	TRBJ1-5
CASSQTSEQYF	TGTGCCAGCAGCCAAACTTCTGAGCAGTACTTC	.	.	TRBV4-2	TRBJ2-7
CASSLEGSYNSPLHF	TGTGCCAGCAGCTTGGAGGGGTCCTATAATTCACCCCTCCACTTT	.	.	TRBV7-6	TRBJ1-6
CASSPTNYEQYF	TGTGCCAGCTCACCAACTAACTACGAGCAGTACTTC	.	.	TRBV18	TRBJ2-7
CASSTPQGLMGVGTEAFF	TGTGCCAGCTCCACCCCCCAGGGGCTCATGGGGGTAGGCACTGAAGCTTTCTTT	.	.	TRBV2	TRBJ1-1
CASSIAPGLPSNEQFF	TGTGCCAGTAGTATAGCCCCGGGACTACCATCCAATGAGCAGTTCTTC	.	TRBD2	TRBV19	TRBJ2-1
CASSLDDTTDTQYF	TGTGCCAGCAGCTTAGATGACACTACAGATACGCAGTATTTT	.	.	TRBV7-2	TRBJ2-3
CASSLTQNSEQYF	TGTGCCAGCAGCTTGACTCAGAACTCCGAGCAGTACTTC	.	.	TRBV12-3/TRBV12-4	TRBJ2-7
CATSRDLGDRGGNQPQHF	TGTGCCACCAGCAGAGATCTCGGGGACAGGGGTGGCAATCAGCCCCAGCATTTT	.	TRBD1	TRBV15	TRBJ1-5
CASSELQGDTGELFF	TGTGCCAGCAGTGAACTGCAGGGGGACACCGGGGAGCTGTTTTTT	.	TRBD1	TRBV2	TRBJ2-2
CASSLGPGTYNEQFF	TGTGCCAGCAGCTTAGGCCCAGGTACCTACAATGAGCAGTTCTTC	.	.	TRBV7-2	TRBJ2-1
CASSLATSGLGETQYF	TGTGCCAGCAGCTTAGCGACTAGCGGGCTGGGGGAGACCCAGTACTTC	.	TRBD2	TRBV7-2	TRBJ2-5
CASSQEQGNNEQFF	TGCGCCAGCAGCCAAGAACAGGGGAACAATGAGCAGTTCTTC	.	TRBD1	TRBV4-1	TRBJ2-1
CASSLNPPLAGGSEQFF	TGTGCCAGCAGCTTAAACCCCCCCCTAGCGGGAGGGTCTGAGCAGTTCTTC	.	TRBD2	TRBV7-2	TRBJ2-1
CAWSGESSYNEQFF	TGTGCCTGGAGTGGTGAGAGCTCCTACAATGAGCAGTTCTTC	.	.	TRBV30	TRBJ2-1
CAIRRSSGGTDTQYF	TGTGCCATCAGGAGATCTAGCGGGGGCACAGATACGCAGTATTTT	.	TRBD2	TRBV10-3	TRBJ2-3
CASSADRRLTQYF	TGTGCCAGCAGCGCCGACAGGCGTTTGACCCAGTACTTC	.	.	TRBV7-9	TRBJ2-5
CASSAGGTGGGSWDEQYF	TGTGCCAGCAGCGCGGGCGGGACAGGGGGAGGGTCGTGGGACGAGCAGTACTTC	.	TRBD1	TRBV5-4	TRBJ2-7
CASSPKAQAETQYF	TGTGCCAGCAGCCCTAAGGCCCAAGCGGAGACCCAGTACTTC	.	.	TRBV11-2	TRBJ2-5
CASSFPTHQPQHF	TGTGCCAGCAGTTTTCCCACTCATCAGCCCCAGCATTTT	.	.	TRBV28	TRBJ1-5
CASRMDPGIGNQPQHF	TGTGCCAGCAGGATGGATCCGGGAATCGGCAATCAGCCCCAGCATTTT	.	.	TRBV2	TRBJ1-5
CSVRLTGELFF	TGCAGCGTTCGACTGACCGGGGAGCTGTTTTTT	.	.	TRBV29-1	TRBJ2-2
CASSRFGEQFF	TGTGCCAGCAGCCGGTTTGGTGAGCAGTTCTTC	.	.	TRBV6-5	TRBJ2-1
CASRPGLAEGYEQYF	TGTGCCAGCAGGCCTGGACTAGCGGAAGGTTACGAGCAGTACTTC	.	TRBD2	TRBV5-4	TRBJ2-7
CASSLPTGTGGDEQYF	TGTGCCAGCAGTTTACCCACCGGGACAGGGGGCGACGAGCAGTACTTC	.	TRBD1	TRBV28	TRBJ2-7
CASSEVTGLAPGEQYF	TGTGCCAGCAGTGAAGTTACGGGCCTAGCCCCTGGGGAGCAGTACTTC	.	.	TRBV2	TRBJ2-7
CASSSTGTGYQPQHF	TGTGCCAGTAGTTCAACCGGGACAGGTTATCAGCCCCAGCATTTT	.	TRBD1	TRBV19	TRBJ1-5
CASSLSTGVDEQYF	TGTGCCAGCAGTTTATCGACCGGGGTCGACGAGCAGTACTTC	.	.	TRBV27	TRBJ2-7
CASSYSFRGQETQYF	TGTGCCAGCAGTTACTCATTCAGGGGTCAAGAGACCCAGTACTTC	.	.	TRBV6-5	TRBJ2-5
CASSRGGAGEKLFF	TGTGCCAGCAGTCGAGGGGGGGCAGGGGAAAAACTGTTTTTT	.	.	TRBV27	TRBJ1-4
CASSSQDGINQPQHF	TGTGCCAGCAGCTCCCAGGACGGGATTAATCAGCCCCAGCATTTT	.	.	TRBV7-2	TRBJ1-5
CASSLNALLAGGLDTQYF	TGTGCCAGCAGCTTGAATGCACTACTAGCGGGGGGTTTAGATACGCAGTATTTT	.	TRBD2	TRBV5-4	TRBJ2-3
CAIRAGLAGGTQYF	TGTGCCATCAGAGCAGGACTAGCGGGGGGAACGCAGTATTTT	once	TRBD2	TRBV10-3	TRBJ2-3
CASSGERGTAYRKLFF	TGTGCCAGCAGTGGAGAGCGTGGGACAGCCTATCGGAAACTGTTTTTT	.	TRBD1	TRBV6-1	TRBJ1-4
CASSTLYGYTF	TGTGCCAGCAGTACCCTCTATGGCTACACCTTC	.	.	TRBV19	TRBJ1-2
CASSSWTGRAEQYF	TGTGCCAGTAGTTCCTGGACAGGGAGAGCCGAGCAGTACTTC	.	TRBD1	TRBV19	TRBJ2-7
CASSLTGTGTDTQYF	TGTGCCAGCAGTTTAACCGGGACAGGGACAGATACGCAGTATTTT	.	TRBD1	TRBV28	TRBJ2-3
CASSPQPGTTYGYTF	TGTGCCAGCAGCCCCCAACCCGGGACAACATATGGCTACACCTTC	.	.	TRBV28	TRBJ1-2
CARSRQNYPGQKEYNYGYTF	TGTGCCAGAAGCCGGCAGAACTACCCGGGACAGAAAGAATATAACTATGGCTACACCTTC	once	TRBD1	TRBV5-3	TRBJ1-2
CASRLGGDYNEQFF	TGTGCCAGCAGGCTAGGAGGGGACTACAATGAGCAGTTCTTC	.	.	TRBV25-1	TRBJ2-1
CASKTGNTEAFF	TGTGCCAGCAAGACAGGGAACACTGAAGCTTTCTTT	.	.	TRBV28	TRBJ1-1